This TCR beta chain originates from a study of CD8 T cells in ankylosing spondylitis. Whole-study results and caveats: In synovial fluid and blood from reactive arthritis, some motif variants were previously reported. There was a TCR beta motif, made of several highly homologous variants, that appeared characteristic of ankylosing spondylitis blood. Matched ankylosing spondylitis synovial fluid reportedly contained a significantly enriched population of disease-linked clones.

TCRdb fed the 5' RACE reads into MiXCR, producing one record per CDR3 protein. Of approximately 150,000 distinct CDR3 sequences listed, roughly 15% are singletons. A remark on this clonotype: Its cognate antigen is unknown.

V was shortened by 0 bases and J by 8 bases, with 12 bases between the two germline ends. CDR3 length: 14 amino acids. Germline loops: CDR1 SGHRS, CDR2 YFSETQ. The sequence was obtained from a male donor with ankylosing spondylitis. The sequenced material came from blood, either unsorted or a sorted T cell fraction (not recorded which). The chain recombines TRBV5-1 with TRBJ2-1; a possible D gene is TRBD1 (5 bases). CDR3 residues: CASSLAQGLYEQFF. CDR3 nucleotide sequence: TGCGCCAGCAGCTTGGCGCAGGGTCTATATGAGCAGTTCTTC.